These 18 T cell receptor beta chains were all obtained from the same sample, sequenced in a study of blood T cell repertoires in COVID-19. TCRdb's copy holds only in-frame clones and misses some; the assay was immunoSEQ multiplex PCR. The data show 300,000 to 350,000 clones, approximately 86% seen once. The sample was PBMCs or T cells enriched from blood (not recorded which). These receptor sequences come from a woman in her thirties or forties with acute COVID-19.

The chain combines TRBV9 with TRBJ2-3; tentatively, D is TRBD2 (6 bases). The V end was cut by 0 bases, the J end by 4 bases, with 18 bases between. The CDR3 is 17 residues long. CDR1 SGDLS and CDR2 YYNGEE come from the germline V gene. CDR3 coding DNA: TGTGCCAGCAGCGTAGGTATCACTAGCCCCGGCGCAGATACGCAGTATTTT. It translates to CASSVGITSPGADTQYF. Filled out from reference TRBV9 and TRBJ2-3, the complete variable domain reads DSGVTQTPKHLITATGQRVTLRCSPRSGDLSVYWYQQSLDQGLQFLIQYYNGEERAKGNILERFSAQQFPDLHSELNLSSLELGDSALYFCASSVGITSPGADTQYFGPGTRLTVL.

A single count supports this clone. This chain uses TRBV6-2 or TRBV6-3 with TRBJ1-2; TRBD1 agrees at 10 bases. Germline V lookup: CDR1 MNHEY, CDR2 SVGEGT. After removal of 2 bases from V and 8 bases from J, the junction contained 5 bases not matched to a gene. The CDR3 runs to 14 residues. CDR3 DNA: TGTGCCAGCAGTTACGGGGGACAGGGGATCGGCTACACCTTC. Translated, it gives CASSYGGQGIGYTF.

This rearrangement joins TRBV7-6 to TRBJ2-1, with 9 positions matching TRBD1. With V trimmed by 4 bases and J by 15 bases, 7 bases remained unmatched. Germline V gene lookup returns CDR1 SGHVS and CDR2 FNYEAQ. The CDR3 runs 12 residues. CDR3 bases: TGTGCCAGCAGCTCCCGACAGGGGGGCCCGTTCTTC. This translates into CASSSRQGGPFF.

The CDR3 here is CASSQDLAAGVETQYF. The CDR3 DNA follows: TGCGCCAGCAGCCAAGATCTGGCAGCGGGGGTTGAGACCCAGTACTTC. The chain links TRBV4-3 to TRBJ2-5, with 8 nucleotides matching TRBD2. The CDR3 sequence is 16 residues long. Germline V gives CDR1 LGHNA, CDR2 YSLEER. V trimming: 0 bases; J trimming: 5 bases; junction bases outside the gene matches: 8.

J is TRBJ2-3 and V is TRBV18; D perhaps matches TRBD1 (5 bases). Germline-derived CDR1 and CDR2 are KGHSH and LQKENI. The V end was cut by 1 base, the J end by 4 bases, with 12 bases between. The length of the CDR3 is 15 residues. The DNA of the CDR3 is TGTGCCAGCTCACCACTGGCCGACAGTCCAGATACGCAGTATTTT. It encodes CASSPLADSPDTQYF. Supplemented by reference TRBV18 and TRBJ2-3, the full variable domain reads NAGVMQNPRHLVRRRGQEARLRCSPMKGHSHVYWYRQLPEEGLKFMVYLQKENIIDESGMPKERFSAEFPKEGPSILRIQQVVRGDSAAYFCASSPLADSPDTQYFGPGTRLTVL.

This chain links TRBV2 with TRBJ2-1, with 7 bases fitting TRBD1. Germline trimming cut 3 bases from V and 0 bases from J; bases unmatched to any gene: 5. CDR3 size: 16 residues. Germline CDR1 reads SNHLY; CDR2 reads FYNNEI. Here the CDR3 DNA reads TGTGCCAGCAGTGACCTTGGGACAGTCTCCTACAATGAGCAGTTCTTC. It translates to CASSDLGTVSYNEQFF.

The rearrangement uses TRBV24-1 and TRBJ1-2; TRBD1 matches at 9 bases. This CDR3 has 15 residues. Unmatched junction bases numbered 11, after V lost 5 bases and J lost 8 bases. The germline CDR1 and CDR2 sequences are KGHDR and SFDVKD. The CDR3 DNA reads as TGTGCCACCAGTGGAGGACAGGGGCCCCTGGGGGGCTACACCTTC. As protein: CATSGGQGPLGGYTF.

CDR3 nucleotide sequence: TGTGCCAGCAGTTCCCGCTACGAGCAGTACTTC. This sequence encodes CASSSRYEQYF. The rearrangement uses TRBV25-1 and TRBJ2-7; D not resolved. The germline gives CDR1 MGHDK, CDR2 SYGVNS. This CDR3 region has 11 residues. Trimming took 5 bases from V and 3 from J, leaving 5 bases between them.

CDR3 sequence reads: CASSLLGGEQFF. The CDR3 DNA reads TGTGCCAGCAGTTTGTTGGGGGGTGAGCAGTTCTTC. This rearrangement joins TRBV28 to TRBJ2-1; maybe TRBD2 (6 bases). Germline V gives CDR1 MDHEN, CDR2 SYDVKM. Between the trimmed V and J ends, which lost 3 bases and 9 bases, there was a span of 9 bases. This CDR3 is built from 12 residues.

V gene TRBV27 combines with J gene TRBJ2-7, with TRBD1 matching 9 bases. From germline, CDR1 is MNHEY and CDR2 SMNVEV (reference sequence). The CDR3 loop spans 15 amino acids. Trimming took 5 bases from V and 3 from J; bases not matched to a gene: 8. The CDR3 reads CASSITGTGNYEQYF. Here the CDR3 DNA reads TGTGCCAGCAGTATCACCGGGACAGGGAACTACGAGCAGTACTTC.

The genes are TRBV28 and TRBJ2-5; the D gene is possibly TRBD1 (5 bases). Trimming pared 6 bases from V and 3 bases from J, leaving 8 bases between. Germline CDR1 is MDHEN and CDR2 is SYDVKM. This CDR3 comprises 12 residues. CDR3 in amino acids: CASRRGKETQYF. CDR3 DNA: TGTGCCAGCAGAAGGGGAAAAGAGACCCAGTACTTC.

The CDR3 loop reads CASSLERGFTEAFF. As DNA, the CDR3 is TGTGCCAGCAGCTTAGAAAGGGGTTTCACTGAAGCTTTCTTT. The chain is built from TRBV7-7 and TRBJ1-1, with D perhaps matching TRBD1 (5 bases). Germline V gene sequence: CDR1 SSHAT, CDR2 FNYEAQ (reference sequence). The V and J ends lost 1 base and 4 bases respectively, with 10 bases between them. This CDR3 region has 14 residues.

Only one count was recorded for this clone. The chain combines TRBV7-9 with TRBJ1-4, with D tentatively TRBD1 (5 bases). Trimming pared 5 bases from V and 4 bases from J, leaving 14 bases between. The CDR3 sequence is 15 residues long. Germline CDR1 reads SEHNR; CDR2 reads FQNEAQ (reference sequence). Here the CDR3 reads CASSPGEGVNEKLFF. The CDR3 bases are TGTGCCAGCAGCCCGGGGGAAGGGGTTAATGAAAAACTGTTTTTT.

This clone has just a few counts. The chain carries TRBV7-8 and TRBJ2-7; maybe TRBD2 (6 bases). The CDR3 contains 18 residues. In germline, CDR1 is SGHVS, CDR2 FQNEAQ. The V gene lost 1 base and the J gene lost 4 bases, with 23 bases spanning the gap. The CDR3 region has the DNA TGTGCCAGCAGCTTAGGGGGGTTAGCGGAACTCTCGGGATACGAGCAGTACTTC. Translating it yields CASSLGGLAELSGYEQYF.

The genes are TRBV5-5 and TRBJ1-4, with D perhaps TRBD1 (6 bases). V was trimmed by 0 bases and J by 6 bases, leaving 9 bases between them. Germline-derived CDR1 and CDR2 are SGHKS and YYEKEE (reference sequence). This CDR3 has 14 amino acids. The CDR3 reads CASSLEGGDEKLFF. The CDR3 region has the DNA TGTGCCAGCAGCTTGGAAGGGGGTGATGAAAAACTGTTTTTT.

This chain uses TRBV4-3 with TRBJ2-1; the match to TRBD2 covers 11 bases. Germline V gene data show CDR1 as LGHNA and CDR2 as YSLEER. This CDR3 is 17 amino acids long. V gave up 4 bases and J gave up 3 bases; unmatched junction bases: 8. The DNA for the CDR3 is TGCGCCAGCAGCCGGAGTAGCGGGAGGGCCGACTACAATGAGCAGTTCTTC. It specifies CASSRSSGRADYNEQFF.

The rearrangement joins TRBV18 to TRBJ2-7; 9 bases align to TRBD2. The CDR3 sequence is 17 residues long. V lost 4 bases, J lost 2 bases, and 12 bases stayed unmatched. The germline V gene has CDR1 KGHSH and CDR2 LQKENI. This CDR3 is CASSLGLAGIRTYEQYF. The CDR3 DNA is TGTGCCAGCTCACTCGGGCTAGCGGGAATCAGGACCTACGAGCAGTACTTC.

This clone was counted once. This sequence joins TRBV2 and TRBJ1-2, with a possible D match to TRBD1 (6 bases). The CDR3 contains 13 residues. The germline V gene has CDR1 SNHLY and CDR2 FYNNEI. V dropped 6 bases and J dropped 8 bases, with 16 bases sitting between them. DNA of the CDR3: TGTGCCAGCAGGGGGGACAACCAGGTCGGCTACACCTTC. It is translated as CASRGDNQVGYTF.